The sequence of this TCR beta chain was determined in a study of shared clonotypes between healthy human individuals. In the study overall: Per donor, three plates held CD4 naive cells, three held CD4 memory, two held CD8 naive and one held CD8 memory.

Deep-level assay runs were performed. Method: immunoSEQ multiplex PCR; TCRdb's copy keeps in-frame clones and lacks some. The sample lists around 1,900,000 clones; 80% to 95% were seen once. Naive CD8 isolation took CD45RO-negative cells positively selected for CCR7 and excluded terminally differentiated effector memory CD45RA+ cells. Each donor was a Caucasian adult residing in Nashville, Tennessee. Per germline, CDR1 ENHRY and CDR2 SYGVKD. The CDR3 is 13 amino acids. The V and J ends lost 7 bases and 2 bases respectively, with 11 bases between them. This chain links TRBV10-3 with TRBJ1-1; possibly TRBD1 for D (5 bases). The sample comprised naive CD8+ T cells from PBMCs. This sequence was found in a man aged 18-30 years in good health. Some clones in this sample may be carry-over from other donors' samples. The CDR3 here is CAIKGVLNTEAFF. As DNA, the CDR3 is TGTGCCATCAAAGGGGTCCTCAACACTGAAGCTTTCTTT.